The 25 T cell receptor beta chains below all came from one sample that was sequenced in a study of blood T cell repertoires in COVID-19. Assay used: immunoSEQ multiplex PCR; TCRdb lists only in-frame clones, some missing. This sample has approximately 100,000 clones, with more than 75% found just once. Specimen: peripheral blood. These receptors all stem from a human donor in a cohort sampled during active COVID-19.

V gene TRBV6-5 combines with J gene TRBJ1-1, with D unresolved. CDR3 length equals 12 residues. Germline-derived CDR1 and CDR2 are MNHEY and SVGAGI. Trimming removed 3 bases at V and 7 bases at J, with 9 bases between. The CDR3 DNA follows: TGTGCCAGCAGTTATGCGGCCGGTGAAGCTTTCTTT. Amino acids: CASSYAAGEAFF.

The chain has TRBV6-1 and TRBJ1-4; D is unclear. The V end lost 2 bases, the J end lost 7 bases, and 11 bases lay between the germline ends. The length of the CDR3 is 14 residues. CDR1 and CDR2 from the germline V gene are MNHNS and SASEGT. The CDR3 DNA follows: TGTGCCAGCAGTGAACCAGAGCGTGGTGAAAAACTGTTTTTT. It translates to CASSEPERGEKLFF.

V gene TRBV28 combines with J gene TRBJ1-2; a possible D gene is TRBD1 (6 bases). CDR1 and CDR2 from the germline V gene are MDHEN and SYDVKM. The germline V and J ends were trimmed by 6 bases and 0 bases, with 17 bases remaining between them. The CDR3 is 16 amino acids. CDR3 residues: CASSSGGPNTNYGYTF. The DNA of the CDR3 is TGTGCCAGCAGCTCGGGGGGGCCTAATACTAACTATGGCTACACCTTC.

This chain uses TRBV27 with TRBJ2-2; no firm D call. The CDR3 is made up of 12 amino acids. Germline V gives CDR1 MNHEY, CDR2 SMNVEV (reference sequence). The V gene lost 5 bases and the J gene lost 5 bases, with 6 bases spanning the gap. The CDR3 loop reads CASSHSTGELFF. For the CDR3, the DNA is TGTGCCAGCAGTCACTCAACCGGGGAGCTGTTTTTT.

This clone was observed a handful of times. The chain employs TRBV6-1 and TRBJ1-5; 8 bases match TRBD1. CDR3 size: 17 residues. V dropped 2 bases and J dropped 2; count of bases not matched to a gene: 8. Germline CDR1 is MNHNS and CDR2 is SASEGT. The CDR3 sequence: CASSEQAGGAGNQPQHF. Here the CDR3 DNA reads TGTGCCAGCAGTGAACAGGCAGGGGGCGCGGGCAATCAGCCCCAGCATTTT.

The chain recombines TRBV9 with TRBJ2-1, with 12 bases identical to TRBD2. The CDR3 runs 17 residues. The ends lost 0 bases at V and 4 bases at J; junction bases unmatched: 5. From germline, CDR1 is SGDLS and CDR2 YYNGEE. The CDR3 protein is CASSVGSLAGGYNEQFF. The CDR3 region has the DNA TGTGCCAGCAGCGTAGGGTCACTAGCGGGGGGTTACAATGAGCAGTTCTTC.

The rearrangement links TRBV19 to TRBJ1-5; maybe TRBD1 (5 bases). Looked up from germline, CDR1 is LNHDA and CDR2 is SQIVND (reference sequence). Trimming took off 3 bases at V and 7 bases at J, with 13 bases between the two ends. The CDR3 contains 14 residues. Written as DNA, the CDR3 is TGTGCCAGTAGTATTCTCAGGGTCGGGCAGCCCCAGCATTTT. Amino acid sequence: CASSILRVGQPQHF.

The V and J genes are TRBV14 and TRBJ1-4, with D possibly matching TRBD1 (6 bases). The CDR3 has 17 amino acids. Trimming pared 1 base from V and 0 bases from J, leaving 12 bases between. Germline CDR1 is SGHDN and CDR2 is FVKESK. The CDR3 bases are TGTGCCAGCAGCCAAGGATACAGGGATGCAACTAATGAAAAACTGTTTTTT. Encoded protein: CASSQGYRDATNEKLFF.

This sequence joins TRBV2 and TRBJ2-1; 13 positions match TRBD2. Germline CDR1 and CDR2: SNHLY and FYNNEI. The V gene end was trimmed by 7 bases and the J gene end by 6 bases; junction bases not matched to a gene: 6. The CDR3 loop spans 15 amino acids. CDR3 loop: CASTELAGGVNEQFF. CDR3 bases: TGTGCCAGCACAGAACTAGCGGGAGGGGTCAATGAGCAGTTCTTC. The full variable domain, in which reference TRBV2 and TRBJ2-1 provide the parts outside the CDR3, is EPEVTQTPSHQVTQMGQEVILRCVPISNHLYFYWYRQILGQKVEFLVSFYNNEISEKSEIFDDQFSVERPDGSNFTLKIRSTKLEDSAMYFCASTELAGGVNEQFFGPGTRLTVL.

The chain links TRBV4-1 to TRBJ1-5; 8 bases match TRBD1. This CDR3 contains 16 residues. From germline, CDR1 is MGHRA and CDR2 YSYEKL. The J segment lost 3 bases and the V segment lost 1 base, leaving 5 bases of the junction unmatched. CDR3 sequence reads: CASSQATGEFNQPQHF. In DNA form, the CDR3 reads TGCGCCAGCAGCCAAGCGACAGGGGAATTCAATCAGCCCCAGCATTTT.

The chain carries TRBV5-1 and TRBJ2-7, with D perhaps TRBD2 (5 bases). CDR1 and CDR2 (germline): SGHRS, YFSETQ. There are 14 residues in the CDR3. Trimming cost V 1 base and J 0 bases, with 8 bases left between them. The CDR3 reads CASSLREPSYEQYF. Written as DNA, the CDR3 is TGCGCCAGCAGCTTGAGGGAGCCCTCCTACGAGCAGTACTTC.

CDR3 amino acids: CASEDRGSYSPLHF. The CDR3 DNA is TGTGCCAGCGAGGACAGGGGTAGCTATTCACCCCTCCACTTT. V is TRBV3-1 (or the pseudogene TRBV3-2) and J is TRBJ1-6, with TRBD1 matching over 9 bases. Germline V lookup: CDR1 LGHDT, CDR2 YNNKEL (reference sequence). The CDR3 covers 14 residues. Unmatched junction bases numbered 7, after V lost 8 bases and J lost 8 bases.

In this sample, this clone turned up once. V and J are TRBV2 and TRBJ1-5; 7 bases match TRBD1. Trimming at V came to 1 base and at J to 6 bases, leaving 3 bases not matched to a gene. CDR1 and CDR2 from the germline V gene are SNHLY and FYNNEI. The CDR3 runs 14 residues. The CDR3 region has the DNA TGTGCCAGCAGTGAAGGACAGGGTCTTCAGCCCCAGCATTTT. It yields the protein CASSEGQGLQPQHF.

This clone was picked up a small number of times. This chain joins TRBV19 and TRBJ2-7, with TRBD2 as a possible D gene (6 bases). Trimming left V 5 bases short and J 5 bases short, with 22 bases between. Germline V CDR1 and CDR2: LNHDA, SQIVND (reference sequence). The CDR3 runs 16 residues. The CDR3 nucleotides are TGTGCCAGTAGTTCCCCCCCAGGGACGGGACTTGACGAGCAGTACTTC. Translation: CASSSPPGTGLDEQYF.

V gene TRBV6-5 combines with J gene TRBJ1-4, with D unresolved. Germline values: CDR1 MNHEY, CDR2 SVGAGI. The V gene lost 2 bases and the J gene lost 7 bases, with 11 bases spanning the gap. The CDR3 is 14 amino acids. The CDR3 DNA is TGTGCCAGCAGTTACGCGGAGGGCAGTGAAAAACTGTTTTTT. This translates into CASSYAEGSEKLFF.

The chain recombines TRBV6-1 with TRBJ1-6; TRBD1 is a possible D gene (5 bases). Germline loops: CDR1 MNHNS, CDR2 SASEGT. The CDR3 loop spans 18 amino acids. Between the trimmed V and J ends, which lost 2 bases and 4 bases, there was a span of 18 bases. CDR3 residues: CASSEQTATLVYNSPLHF. CDR3 DNA: TGTGCCAGCAGTGAACAGACAGCAACGCTAGTTTATAATTCACCCCTCCACTTT.

The gene calls are TRBV7-8 and TRBJ2-7; 8 bases fit TRBD2. V shed 7 bases, J shed 0 bases, and the junction held 11 bases outside the gene matches. Germline CDR1 and CDR2: SGHVS and FQNEAQ. The CDR3 is made up of 16 amino acids. The CDR3 DNA reads TGTGCCAGCACCCCACTCGGGGGGGGCAGCTCCTACGAGCAGTACTTC. This encodes CASTPLGGGSSYEQYF.

This sequence joins TRBV24-1 and TRBJ2-3; no definite D call. The CDR3 extends over 15 amino acids. With 4 bases removed from V and 7 bases from J, the gap between germline ends came to 17 bases. The germline gives CDR1 KGHDR, CDR2 SFDVKD. CDR3 sequence reads: CATSEPLVELNTQYF. The CDR3 DNA follows: TGTGCCACCAGTGAACCCCTTGTTGAGCTGAATACGCAGTATTTT.

The DNA of the CDR3 is TGTGCCAGCGTCTTTACAGCCTCTGGAAACACCATATATTTT. This translates into CASVFTASGNTIYF. This sequence joins TRBV6-6 and TRBJ1-3; no clear D gene. CDR1 MNHNY and CDR2 SVGAGI come from the germline V gene (reference sequence). V was clipped by 8 bases and J by 0 bases, with 11 bases between them. The CDR3 loop spans 14 amino acids.

The rearrangement joins TRBV18 to TRBJ1-1; TRBD1 matches 9 bases. Germline loops: CDR1 KGHSH, CDR2 LQKENI. Trimming cost V 6 bases and J 4 bases; bases outside gene matches: 3. This CDR3 contains 13 residues. CDR3 nucleotides: TGTGCCAGCTCTACAGGGGGCTTCACTGAAGCTTTCTTT. Protein product: CASSTGGFTEAFF.

J is TRBJ2-3 and V is TRBV10-3; D perhaps matches TRBD1 (6 bases). V lost 3 bases and J lost 6, with 10 bases in between. The germline CDR1 and CDR2 sequences are ENHRY and SYGVKD. The CDR3 is 13 residues long. CDR3 bases: TGTGCCATCAGTGACTTGGGGGCCGATACGCAGTATTTT. It translates to CAISDLGADTQYF.

This rearrangement joins TRBV25-1 to TRBJ2-2, with D possibly matching TRBD1 (6 bases). Per the germline V gene, CDR1 is MGHDK and CDR2 is SYGVNS. The CDR3 length is 14 residues. Between the trimmed V and J ends, which lost 6 bases and 3 bases, there was a span of 11 bases. The CDR3 DNA reads as TGTGCCAGCAGGGAGGCAGGGGACACCGGGGAGCTGTTTTTT. It encodes CASREAGDTGELFF. Full variable domain (missing parts from reference TRBV25-1 and TRBJ2-2): EADIYQTPRYLVIGTGKKITLECSQTMGHDKMYWYQQDPGMELHLIHYSYGVNSTEKGDLSSESTVSRIRTEHFPLTLESARPSHTSQYLCASREAGDTGELFFGEGSRLTVL.

The chain joins TRBV3-1 (or the pseudogene TRBV3-2) to TRBJ2-5; TRBD2 aligns across 11 bases. The CDR3 is 17 residues long. Trimming removed 4 bases from V and 5 bases from J; junction bases left unmatched: 12. CDR1 LGHDT and CDR2 YNNKEL come from the germline V gene (reference sequence). The CDR3 region has the DNA TGTGCCAGCAGCCCGTACCCCCTAGCGGGGGGAACGGAGACCCAGTACTTC. It translates to CASSPYPLAGGTETQYF.

The chain couples TRBV6-1 to TRBJ2-3, with D uncertain. In germline, CDR1 is MNHNS, CDR2 SASEGT. Deletions cut 4 bases from V and 0 bases from J, with 17 bases between. CDR3 length equals 17 residues. The CDR3 loop is CASSALSGSPSTDTQYF. The CDR3 DNA is TGTGCCAGCAGTGCCCTCTCGGGTAGTCCTAGCACAGATACGCAGTATTTT.

This clone occurred a few times. The chain recombines TRBV7-2 with TRBJ2-7; 11 positions match TRBD2. CDR1 and CDR2 from the germline V gene are SGHTA and FQGNSA. Germline trimming cut 3 bases from V and 0 bases from J; bases unmatched to any gene: 4. The CDR3 is 16 amino acids. CDR3 nucleotides: TGTGCCAGCAGCTTGGTTAGCGGGGGGGCCTCCTACGAGCAGTACTTC. Its translation: CASSLVSGGASYEQYF.